Below, 14 T cell receptor beta chains from the same sample are listed, as sequenced in a study of blood T cell repertoires in COVID-19. Produced via immunoSEQ multiplex PCR; TCRdb's table is partial and in-frame only. Of 240,000 or so clones detected, roughly 77% appear once; the ten largest clones hold around 3.4%. Specimen: peripheral blood. Receptors were obtained from a woman aged 80 or older with acute or convalescent COVID-19.

This clone has only one observation. The chain carries TRBV30 and TRBJ2-3; the D is unclear. V was clipped by 3 bases and J by 4 bases, with 11 bases between them. Germline lookup yields CDR1 GTSNPN and CDR2 SVGIG (reference sequence). The CDR3 extends over 13 amino acids. The CDR3 bases are TGTGCCTGGAGCCGGAGAAGCGCAGATACGCAGTATTTT. Translated: CAWSRRSADTQYF.

This sequence joins TRBV6-5 and TRBJ1-1; a weak D match, TRBD1 (5 bases). Trimming pared 0 bases from V and 4 bases from J, leaving 9 bases between. The CDR3 has 14 amino acids. Germline loops: CDR1 MNHEY, CDR2 SVGAGI. The CDR3 DNA reads TGTGCCAGCAGTTACTCGACTGGGGCCACTGAAGCTTTCTTT. As protein: CASSYSTGATEAFF.

This clone was detected only a few times. The chain joins TRBV30 to TRBJ2-7; possibly TRBD2 for D (5 bases). V gave up 1 base and J gave up 2 bases, with 9 bases separating them. The CDR3 is 13 residues long. The germline gives CDR1 GTSNPN, CDR2 SVGIG (reference sequence). DNA for the CDR3: TGTGCCTGGAGTGGGACTTCCCCCTACGAGCAGTACTTC. Translation gives CAWSGTSPYEQYF.

V and J are TRBV5-4 and TRBJ1-2, with 8 bases identical to TRBD1. The V segment lost 2 bases and the J segment 3 bases; nucleotides outside the gene matches: 6. Germline V gene lookup returns CDR1 SGHNT and CDR2 YYREEE (reference sequence). This CDR3 contains 15 residues. CDR3 protein: CASSLGQGWDYGYTF. The CDR3 nucleotides are TGTGCCAGCAGCTTAGGACAGGGATGGGACTATGGCTACACCTTC.

This clone was seen more than once but under ten times. The J gene is TRBJ1-5, the V gene TRBV6-6; TRBD1 might be the D (5 bases). Trimming stripped 2 bases from V and 5 bases from J, with 13 bases between. Germline-derived CDR1 and CDR2 are MNHNY and SVGAGI (reference sequence). The CDR3 has 15 residues. The chain's CDR3 is CASSYQTGGDQPQHF. CDR3 sequence (DNA): TGTGCCAGCAGTTACCAGACCGGGGGGGATCAGCCCCAGCATTTT.

CDR3 loop: CASTPTRGFGETQYF. The CDR3 DNA follows: TGTGCCAGCACCCCGACGCGAGGCTTCGGAGAGACCCAGTACTTC. The V gene is TRBV21-1, the J gene TRBJ2-5; the table's TRBD2 call for D was not verified on the DNA. TRBV21-1 is described as a pseudogene. CDR3 size: 15 residues.

The chain recombines TRBV6-6 with TRBJ2-2; 10 nucleotides agree with TRBD1. The junction had 8 bases not matched to a gene; V was cut back by 7 bases and J by 3 bases. CDR3 size: 16 residues. The germline gives CDR1 MNHNY, CDR2 SVGAGI (reference sequence). CDR3 amino acids: CASIATGTGDTGELFF. DNA for the CDR3: TGTGCCAGCATCGCTACCGGGACAGGGGACACCGGGGAGCTGTTTTTT.

This chain connects TRBV6-5 to TRBJ1-4, with 10 nucleotides matching TRBD1. J was trimmed by 7 bases and V by 2 bases; bases with no gene match: 4. The germline V gene has CDR1 MNHEY and CDR2 SVGAGI. CDR3 size: 15 residues. DNA for the CDR3: TGTGCCAGCAGTTACGGGGGACAGGGGACTGAAAAACTGTTTTTT. Translating gives CASSYGGQGTEKLFF.

This chain connects TRBV5-4 to TRBJ2-1; the match to TRBD2 covers 9 bases. Germline values: CDR1 SGHNT, CDR2 YYREEE (reference sequence). The CDR3 extends over 14 amino acids. The V gene end was trimmed by 1 base and the J gene end by 8 bases; junction bases not matched to a gene: 4. The CDR3 loop is CASSLLASGDEQFF. DNA of the CDR3: TGTGCCAGCAGCTTGCTCGCTAGCGGGGATGAGCAGTTCTTC.

CDR3 in amino acids: CASKHSQGYIQYF. CDR3 coding DNA: TGTGCCAGTAAACATTCTCAGGGGTACATTCAGTACTTC. The chain couples TRBV19 to TRBJ2-4; TRBD1 might be the D (6 bases). Germline V CDR1 and CDR2: LNHDA, SQIVND (reference sequence). Trimming shortened V by 7 bases and J by 8 bases, and 15 bases separated the two germline ends. The CDR3 spans 13 residues.

Only a few counts were recorded for this clone. The rearrangement uses TRBV11-1 and TRBJ2-7; 11 nucleotides align to TRBD1. The V gene's germline CDR1 is SGHAT and CDR2 FQDESV (reference sequence). With V trimmed by 5 bases and J by 3 bases, 6 bases remained unmatched. The CDR3 is made up of 15 amino acids. For the CDR3, the DNA is TGTGCCAGCAGCCAGGACAGGGGGCTCCTCTACGAGCAGTACTTC. Amino acid sequence: CASSQDRGLLYEQYF.

V gene TRBV6-5 combines with J gene TRBJ2-7; 7 bases line up with TRBD1. The germline V gene encodes CDR1 MNHEY and CDR2 SVGAGI. The CDR3 is 14 residues long. Trimming at V came to 5 bases and at J to 3 bases, leaving 7 bases not matched to a gene. The CDR3 DNA is TGTGCCAGCAGTCGGGACAGAACTAACTACGAGCAGTACTTC. Protein: CASSRDRTNYEQYF.

The J gene is TRBJ1-3, the V gene TRBV10-3, with a weak D call TRBD1 (6 bases). The CDR3 length is 12 residues. Germline V lookup: CDR1 ENHRY, CDR2 SYGVKD. V was cut by 11 bases and J by 4 bases, with 12 bases left in between. CDR3 amino acids: CAYRASGNTIYF. DNA for the CDR3: TGTGCCTACAGGGCTTCAGGAAACACCATATATTTT.

CDR3 DNA sequence: TGTGCCAGCAGGGGATGGACAGGGGGCTTCAACGAAAAACTGTTTTTT. Translation: CASRGWTGGFNEKLFF. V usage is TRBV2 and J usage is TRBJ1-4, with TRBD1 matching over 11 bases. This CDR3 comprises 16 residues. Germline CDR1 and CDR2: SNHLY and FYNNEI. V shed 6 bases and J 8 bases; nucleotides not matched to a gene: 11. The variable domain in full, with the rest retrieved from reference TRBV2 and TRBJ1-4, is EPEVTQTPSHQVTQMGQEVILRCVPISNHLYFYWYRQILGQKVEFLVSFYNNEISEKSEIFDDQFSVERPDGSNFTLKIRSTKLEDSAMYFCASRGWTGGFNEKLFFGSGTQLSVL.